Following are 10 T cell receptor beta chains from one sample sequenced in a study of CD8+CD57+ T cells in acquired aplastic anemia. Template material for TCR beta VDJ and CDR3 profiling consisted of genomic DNA. TCRdb used MiXCR to reprocess the reads, holding one entry per CDR3 protein. The top ten hold less than 3% of the sample, which has under 200,000 distinct CDR3 sequences, roughly 48% seen once. Patients chosen for sequencing had CD8+CD57+ cells that had expanded, as shown by flow cytometry. The sample comprised sorted CD4+, CD8+, or CD8+CD57+ T cells (not recorded which) from PBMCs. These TCRs come from a human donor with aplastic anemia.

Worth noting for this clonotype: Compared with germline, one end of the junction differs, possibly owing to a read error. The chain combines TRBV2 with TRBJ2-1; 14 nucleotides align to TRBD2. Germline V lookup: CDR1 SNHLY, CDR2 FYNNEI. The CDR3 length is 17 residues. CDR3 amino acids: CANSVTSGRGPNNEQFF. CDR3 sequence (DNA): TGTGCCAACAGTGTGACTAGCGGGAGGGGCCCGAACAATGAGCAGTTCTTC.

This clonotype was detected only a few times. The gene calls are TRBV6-5 and TRBJ1-4; TRBD1 is a possible D gene (5 bases). The V and J ends lost 6 bases and 4 bases respectively, with 15 bases between them. CDR1 and CDR2 from the germline V gene are MNHEY and SVGAGI. The CDR3 totals 15 residues. The CDR3 reads CASRNFGGINEKLFF. The CDR3 DNA reads as TGTGCCAGCAGAAACTTCGGGGGGATTAATGAAAAACTGTTTTTT.

This clonotype was seen only a few times. This chain uses TRBV14 with TRBJ2-7, with 7 bases aligning to TRBD2. The germline V gene encodes CDR1 SGHDN and CDR2 FVKESK. The V segment lost 4 bases and the J segment 3 bases; nucleotides outside the gene matches: 9. The CDR3 is 15 residues long. The CDR3 is CASSPMGLAVYEQYF. The CDR3 DNA sequence: TGTGCCAGCAGCCCCATGGGGCTAGCGGTCTACGAGCAGTACTTC.

The chain couples TRBV27 to TRBJ1-2; D remains ambiguous. Germline V gives CDR1 MNHEY, CDR2 SMNVEV (reference sequence). The CDR3 runs to 14 residues. The germline V and J ends were trimmed by 3 bases and 8 bases, with 16 bases remaining between them. CDR3 nucleotides: TGTGCCAGCAGTTTCCGAGACCTCCAGCGGGGCTACACCTTC. It specifies CASSFRDLQRGYTF.

This rearrangement joins TRBV20-1 to TRBJ1-2, with TRBD1 identical over 8 bases. V lost 3 bases and J lost 7; bases outside the gene matches: 1. The CDR3 is 11 residues long. Germline CDR1 and CDR2: DFQATT and SNEGSKA (reference sequence). For the CDR3, the DNA is TGCAGTGCTAGGGACAGGGTTGGCTACACCTTC. Its translation is CSARDRVGYTF.

This clonotype was counted many times. The chain couples TRBV2 to TRBJ2-5; 7 bases align to TRBD2. The CDR3 is made up of 15 amino acids. CDR1 and CDR2 from the germline V gene are SNHLY and FYNNEI. The ends lost 1 base at V and 1 base at J; junction bases unmatched: 3. The CDR3 reads CASSEGWGGQETQYF. The CDR3 nucleotides are TGTGCCAGCAGTGAAGGTTGGGGGGGCCAAGAGACCCAGTACTTC.

This clonotype was counted ten times or more. The V gene is TRBV24-1, the J gene TRBJ2-1; possible D gene TRBD1, 6 bases. Germline assignment: CDR1 KGHDR and CDR2 SFDVKD. The CDR3 runs 12 residues. Trimming left V 4 bases short and J 8 bases short, with 8 bases between. CDR3 amino acids: CATSDPGDEQFF. The CDR3 nucleotides read TGTGCCACCAGTGACCCAGGGGATGAGCAGTTCTTC.

The V call is TRBV7-2, the J call TRBJ1-1; possible D gene TRBD1, 5 bases. The CDR3 runs 15 residues. Germline V gives CDR1 SGHTA, CDR2 FQGNSA. Trimming removed 0 bases from V and 0 bases from J, with 8 bases in between. The CDR3 spells CASSLAPGMNTEAFF. CDR3 bases: TGTGCCAGCAGCTTAGCCCCAGGGATGAACACTGAAGCTTTCTTT.

This clonotype was recorded many times. The rearrangement joins TRBV12-5 to TRBJ2-2; no clear D gene. With 6 bases removed from V and 1 base from J, the gap between germline ends came to 12 bases. The V gene's germline CDR1 is LGHNT and CDR2 FRNRAP. The CDR3 is made up of 15 amino acids. CDR3 loop: CASGPGPMNTGELFF. CDR3 in DNA: TGTGCTAGTGGGCCTGGACCGATGAACACCGGGGAGCTGTTTTTT.

Remarks on this clonotype: Germline is not matched at one junction end, which may reflect a read error. The rearrangement links TRBV10-2 to TRBJ1-1; 7 bases are shared with TRBD1. CDR3 size: 12 residues. The V gene's germline CDR1 is WSHSY and CDR2 SAAADI. For the CDR3, the DNA is TGTGCCACCCAGGGGGGGAACACTGAAGCTTTCTTT. Translating it yields CATQGGNTEAFF.